This section outlines one T cell receptor beta chain sequence together with its context. Its cognate antigen is unknown. PCR was performed using 60 Vbeta and 13 Jbeta primers. The protocol was immunoSEQ multiplex PCR, while the TCRdb copy is restricted to in-frame clones and leaves out a portion. The data contain roughly 120,000 clones, around 86% of them singletons. The sample comes from a study of cytomegalovirus exposure and HLA in healthy donors. Study-level results: TCR beta chains associated with HLA were, in a later analysis, more clonally expanded than equally common others. Certain sequence variants were highly shared and formed a cluster, and this cluster was likely a sequencing artifact. Owing to their indistinguishability, certain V segments, notably TRBV6-2 and TRBV6-3, were excluded.

With 1 base removed from V and 6 bases from J, the gap between germline ends came to 10 bases. This CDR3 has 15 amino acids. CDR1 is SGHTA, CDR2 FQGNSA, per germline. The rearrangement joins TRBV7-2 to TRBJ1-6, with D maybe TRBD1 (5 bases). The receptor was isolated from a man aged 35-49 years in good health and CMV-seronegative. Sequences were obtained from PBMCs. The DNA of the CDR3 is TGTGCCAGCAGCTTAGATGGCAGGGTTAATTCACCCCTCCACTTT. It specifies CASSLDGRVNSPLHF. Complete variable domain (other parts from reference TRBV7-2 and TRBJ1-6): GAGVSQSPSNKVTEKGKDVELRCDPISGHTALYWYRQSLGQGLEFLIYFQGNSAPDKSGLPSDRFSAERTGGSVSTLTIQRTQQEDSAVYLCASSLDGRVNSPLHFGNGTRLTVT.